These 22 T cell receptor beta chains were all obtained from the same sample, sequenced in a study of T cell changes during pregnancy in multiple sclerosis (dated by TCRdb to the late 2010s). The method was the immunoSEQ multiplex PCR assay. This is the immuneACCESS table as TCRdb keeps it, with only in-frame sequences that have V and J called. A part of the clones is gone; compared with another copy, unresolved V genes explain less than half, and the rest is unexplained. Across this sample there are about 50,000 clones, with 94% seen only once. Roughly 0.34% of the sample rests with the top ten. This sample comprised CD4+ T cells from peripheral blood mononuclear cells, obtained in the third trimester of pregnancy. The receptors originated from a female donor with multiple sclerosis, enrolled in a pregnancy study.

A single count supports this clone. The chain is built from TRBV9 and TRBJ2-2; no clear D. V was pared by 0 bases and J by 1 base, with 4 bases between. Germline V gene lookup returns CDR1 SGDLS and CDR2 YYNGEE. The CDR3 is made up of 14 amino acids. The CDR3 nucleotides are TGTGCCAGCAGCGTAGTAGTGAACACCGGGGAGCTGTTTTTT. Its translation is CASSVVVNTGELFF.

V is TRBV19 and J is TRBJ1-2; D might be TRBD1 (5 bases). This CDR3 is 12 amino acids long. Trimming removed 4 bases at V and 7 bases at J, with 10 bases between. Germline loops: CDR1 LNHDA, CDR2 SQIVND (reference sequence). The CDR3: CASSTPGFGYTF. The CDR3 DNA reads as TGTGCCAGTAGTACCCCAGGGTTTGGCTACACCTTC.

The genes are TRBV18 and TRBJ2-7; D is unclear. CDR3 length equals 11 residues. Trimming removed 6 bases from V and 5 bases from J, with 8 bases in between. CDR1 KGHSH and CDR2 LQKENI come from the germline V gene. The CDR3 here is CASSEQNEQYF. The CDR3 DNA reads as TGTGCCAGCTCGGAACAGAACGAGCAGTACTTC.

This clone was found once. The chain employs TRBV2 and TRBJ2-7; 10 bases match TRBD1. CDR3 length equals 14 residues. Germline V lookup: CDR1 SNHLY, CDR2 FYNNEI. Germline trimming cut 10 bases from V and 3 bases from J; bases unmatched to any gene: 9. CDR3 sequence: CAMSRDRGGYEQYF. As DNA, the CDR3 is TGTGCCATGAGCCGGGACAGGGGTGGCTACGAGCAGTACTTC.

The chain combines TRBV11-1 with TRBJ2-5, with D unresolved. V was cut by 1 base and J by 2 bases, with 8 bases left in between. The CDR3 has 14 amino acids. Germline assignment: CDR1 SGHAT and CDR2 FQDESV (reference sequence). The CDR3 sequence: CASSLVIAQETQYF. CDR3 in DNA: TGTGCCAGCAGCTTAGTAATAGCTCAAGAGACCCAGTACTTC.

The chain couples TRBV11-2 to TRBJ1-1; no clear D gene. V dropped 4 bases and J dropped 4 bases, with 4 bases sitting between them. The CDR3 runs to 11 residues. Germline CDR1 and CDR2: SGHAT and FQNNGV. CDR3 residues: CASSSLTEAFF. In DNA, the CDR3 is TGTGCCAGCAGCTCTCTCACTGAAGCTTTCTTT.

The CDR3 bases are TGTGCCAGCAGTTACCCGGGGACTAAGAACACTGAAGCTTTCTTT. Translation gives CASSYPGTKNTEAFF. The rearrangement joins TRBV6-5 to TRBJ1-1; a possible D gene is TRBD1 (5 bases). Trimming took off 2 bases at V and 1 base at J, with 11 bases between the two ends. This CDR3 region has 15 residues. Germline CDR1 MNHEY, CDR2 SVGAGI.

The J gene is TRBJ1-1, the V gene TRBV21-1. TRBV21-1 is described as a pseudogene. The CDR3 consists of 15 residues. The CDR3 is CASSKEEGVGTEAFF. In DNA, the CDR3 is TGTGCCAGCAGCAAAGAGGAGGGTGTGGGCACTGAAGCTTTCTTT.

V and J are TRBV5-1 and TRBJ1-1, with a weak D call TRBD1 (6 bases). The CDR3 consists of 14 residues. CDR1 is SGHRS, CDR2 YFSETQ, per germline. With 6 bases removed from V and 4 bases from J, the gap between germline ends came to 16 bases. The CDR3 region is CASNPGHPSTEAFF. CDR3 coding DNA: TGCGCCAGCAACCCGGGACATCCCAGCACTGAAGCTTTCTTT.

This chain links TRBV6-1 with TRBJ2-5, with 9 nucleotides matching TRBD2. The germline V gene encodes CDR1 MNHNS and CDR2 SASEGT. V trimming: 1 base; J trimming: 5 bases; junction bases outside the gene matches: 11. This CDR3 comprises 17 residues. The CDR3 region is CASSEVLGTSSPETQYF. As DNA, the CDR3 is TGTGCCAGCAGTGAAGTGTTGGGGACTAGCTCTCCCGAGACCCAGTACTTC.

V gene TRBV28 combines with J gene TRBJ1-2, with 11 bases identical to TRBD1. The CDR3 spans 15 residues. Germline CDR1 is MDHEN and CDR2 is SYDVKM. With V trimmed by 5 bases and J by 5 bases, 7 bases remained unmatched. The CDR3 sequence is CASSPRDRGTYGYTF. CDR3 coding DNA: TGTGCCAGCAGTCCACGGGACAGGGGGACTTATGGCTACACCTTC.

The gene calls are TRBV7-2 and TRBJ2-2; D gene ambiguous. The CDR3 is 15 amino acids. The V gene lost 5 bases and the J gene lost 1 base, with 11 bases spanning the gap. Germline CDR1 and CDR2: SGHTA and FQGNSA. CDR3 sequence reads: CASSLLGLNTGELFF. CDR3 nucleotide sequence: TGTGCCAGCAGCCTACTTGGGCTGAACACCGGGGAGCTGTTTTTT.

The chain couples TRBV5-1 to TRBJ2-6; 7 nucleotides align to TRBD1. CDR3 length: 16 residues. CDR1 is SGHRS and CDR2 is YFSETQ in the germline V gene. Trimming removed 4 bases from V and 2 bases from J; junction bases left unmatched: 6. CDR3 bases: TGCGCCAGCAGCCGATTCACAGGGGCTGGGGCCAACGTCCTGACTTTC. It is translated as CASSRFTGAGANVLTF.

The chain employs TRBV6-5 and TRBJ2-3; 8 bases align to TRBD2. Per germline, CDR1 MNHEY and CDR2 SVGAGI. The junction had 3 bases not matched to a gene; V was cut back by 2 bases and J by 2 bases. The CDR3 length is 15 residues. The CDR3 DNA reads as TGTGCCAGCAGTTACGGCGGGAGGAACACAGATACGCAGTATTTT. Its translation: CASSYGGRNTDTQYF.

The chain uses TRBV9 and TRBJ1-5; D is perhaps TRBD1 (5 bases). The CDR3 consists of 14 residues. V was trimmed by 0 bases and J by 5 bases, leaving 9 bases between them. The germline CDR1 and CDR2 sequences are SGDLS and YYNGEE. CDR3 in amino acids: CASSVEDTYQPQHF. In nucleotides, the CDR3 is TGTGCCAGCAGCGTAGAGGACACCTATCAGCCCCAGCATTTT.

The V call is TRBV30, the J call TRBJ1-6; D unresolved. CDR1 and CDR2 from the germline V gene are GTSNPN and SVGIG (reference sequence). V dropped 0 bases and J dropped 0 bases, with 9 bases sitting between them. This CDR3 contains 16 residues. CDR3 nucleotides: TGTGCCTGGAGTGTACCACAGAGCTCCTATAATTCACCCCTCCACTTT. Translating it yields CAWSVPQSSYNSPLHF.

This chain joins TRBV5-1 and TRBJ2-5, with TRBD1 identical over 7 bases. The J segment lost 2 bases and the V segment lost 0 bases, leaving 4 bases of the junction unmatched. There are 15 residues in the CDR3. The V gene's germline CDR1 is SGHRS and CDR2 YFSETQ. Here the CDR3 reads CASSLAVRGQETQYF. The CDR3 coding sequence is TGCGCCAGCAGCTTGGCGGTCAGGGGGCAAGAGACCCAGTACTTC.

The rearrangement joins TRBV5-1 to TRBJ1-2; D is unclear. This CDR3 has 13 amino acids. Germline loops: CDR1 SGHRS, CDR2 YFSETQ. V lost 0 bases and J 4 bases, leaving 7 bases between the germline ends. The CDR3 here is CASSLAMSYGYTF. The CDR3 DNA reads TGCGCCAGCAGCTTGGCTATGTCCTATGGCTACACCTTC.

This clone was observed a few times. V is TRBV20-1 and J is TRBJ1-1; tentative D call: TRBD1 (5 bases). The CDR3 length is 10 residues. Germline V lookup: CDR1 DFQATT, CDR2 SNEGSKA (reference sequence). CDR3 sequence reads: CASLKGEAFF. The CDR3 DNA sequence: TGCGCCAGCCTGAAGGGGGAAGCTTTCTTT.

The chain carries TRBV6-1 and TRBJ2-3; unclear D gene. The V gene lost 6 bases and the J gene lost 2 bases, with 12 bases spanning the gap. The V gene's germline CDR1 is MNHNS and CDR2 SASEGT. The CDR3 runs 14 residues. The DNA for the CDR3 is TGTGCCAGCAGCGGAGTACTCAACACAGATACGCAGTATTTT. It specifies CASSGVLNTDTQYF.

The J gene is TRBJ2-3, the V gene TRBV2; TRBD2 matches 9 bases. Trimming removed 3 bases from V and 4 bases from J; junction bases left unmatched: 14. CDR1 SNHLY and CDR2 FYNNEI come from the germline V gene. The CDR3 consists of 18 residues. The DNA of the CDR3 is TGTGCCAGCAGTGATCTGAGTCTAGCGGGAATAGGGGCAGATACGCAGTATTTT. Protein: CASSDLSLAGIGADTQYF.

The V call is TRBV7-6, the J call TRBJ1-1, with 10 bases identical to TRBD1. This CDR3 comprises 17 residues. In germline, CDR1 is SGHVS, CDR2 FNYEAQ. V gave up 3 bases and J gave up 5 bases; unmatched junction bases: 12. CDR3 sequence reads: CASSFRTGTGAKTEAFF. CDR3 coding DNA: TGTGCCAGCAGCTTCCGAACCGGGACAGGGGCGAAAACTGAAGCTTTCTTT.